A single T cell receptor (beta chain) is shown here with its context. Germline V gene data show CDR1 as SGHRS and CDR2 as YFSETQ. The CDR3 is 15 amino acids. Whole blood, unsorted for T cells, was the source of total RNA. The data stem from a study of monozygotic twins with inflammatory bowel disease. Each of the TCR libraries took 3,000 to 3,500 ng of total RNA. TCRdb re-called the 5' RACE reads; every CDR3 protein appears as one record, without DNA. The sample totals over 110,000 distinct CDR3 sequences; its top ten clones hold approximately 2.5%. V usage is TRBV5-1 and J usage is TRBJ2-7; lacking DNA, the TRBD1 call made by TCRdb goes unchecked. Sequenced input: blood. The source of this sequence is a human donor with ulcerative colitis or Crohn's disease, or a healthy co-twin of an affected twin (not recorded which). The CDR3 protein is CASSSKTGPPYEQYF.